The clone carrying this TCR beta chain has a single count. Its target is unknown. The sample comes from a study of cytomegalovirus exposure and HLA in healthy donors. CDR3 length equals 15 residues. Trimming stripped 1 base from V and 2 bases from J, with 9 bases between. The V gene's germline CDR1 is SEHNR and CDR2 FQNEAQ (reference sequence). Overall study findings and caveats: Associated with HLA alleles at 0.05 false discovery rate in a later analysis were about 17,000 TCR beta sequences.

Primers included in the PCR were 60 Vbeta and 13 Jbeta primers. Sequencing used immunoSEQ multiplex PCR; TCRdb keeps in-frame clones, though not all of them. There are about 130,000 clones in the sample; over 70% occur only once, and approximately 1.8% lies in the top ten. The receptor's source is a middle-aged woman in good health and CMV-seronegative. V gene TRBV7-9 combines with J gene TRBJ2-1, with D hard to call. Sequenced sample: PBMCs. The CDR3 sequence is CASSLDGGTYNEQFF. In DNA form, the CDR3 reads TGTGCCAGCAGCTTAGATGGCGGAACCTACAATGAGCAGTTCTTC. The full variable domain, its missing parts supplied by reference TRBV7-9 and TRBJ2-1, is DTGVSQNPRHKITKRGQNVTFRCDPISEHNRLYWYRQTLGQGPEFLTYFQNEAQLEKSRLLSDRFSAERPKGSFSTLEIQRTEQGDSAMYLCASSLDGGTYNEQFFGPGTRLTVL.